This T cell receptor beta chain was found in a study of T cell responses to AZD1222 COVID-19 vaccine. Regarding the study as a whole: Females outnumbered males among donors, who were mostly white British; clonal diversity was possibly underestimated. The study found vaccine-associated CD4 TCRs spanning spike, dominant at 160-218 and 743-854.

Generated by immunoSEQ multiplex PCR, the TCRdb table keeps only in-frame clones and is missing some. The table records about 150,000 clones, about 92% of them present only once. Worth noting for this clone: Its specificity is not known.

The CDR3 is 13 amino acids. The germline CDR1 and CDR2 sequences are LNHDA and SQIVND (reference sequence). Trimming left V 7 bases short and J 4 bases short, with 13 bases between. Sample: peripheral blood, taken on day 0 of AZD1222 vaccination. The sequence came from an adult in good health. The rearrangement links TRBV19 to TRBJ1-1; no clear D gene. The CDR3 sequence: CASIPQLSTEAFF. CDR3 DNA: TGTGCCAGTATCCCGCAGCTTAGCACTGAAGCTTTCTTT. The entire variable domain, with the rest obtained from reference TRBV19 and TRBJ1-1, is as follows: DGGITQSPKYLFRKEGQNVTLSCEQNLNHDAMYWYRQDPGQGLRLIYYSQIVNDFQKGDIAEGYSVSREKKESFPLTVTSAQKNPTAFYLCASIPQLSTEAFFGQGTRLTVV.